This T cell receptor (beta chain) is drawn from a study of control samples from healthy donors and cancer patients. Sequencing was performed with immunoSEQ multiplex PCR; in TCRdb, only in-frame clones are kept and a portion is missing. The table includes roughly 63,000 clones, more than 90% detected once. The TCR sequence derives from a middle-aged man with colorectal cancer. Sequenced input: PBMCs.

The CDR3 here is CASSLRTEYNSPLHF. CDR3 sequence (DNA): TGCGCCAGCAGCCTAAGGACAGAATATAATTCACCCCTCCACTTT. This sequence joins TRBV4-3 and TRBJ1-6; TRBD1 is a possible D gene (6 bases). V lost 4 bases to trimming and J lost 4 bases, with 11 bases between them. CDR3 length: 15 amino acids. Germline lookup yields CDR1 LGHNA and CDR2 YSLEER.